This T cell receptor (beta chain) was obtained from a study of glioma-infiltrating T cells after dendritic cell vaccination. There are 14 residues in the CDR3. Germline CDR1 is SEHNR and CDR2 is FQNEAQ (reference sequence). V lost 5 bases and J 4 bases, leaving 15 bases between the germline ends. Clones were sequenced by immunoSEQ multiplex PCR, and TCRdb holds only the in-frame ones, with some missing. The sample lists 40,000 to 60,000 clones, roughly 85% occurring once. This sequence originates from a human donor with glioblastoma. V and J are TRBV7-9 and TRBJ2-7; weak D call: TRBD1 (6 bases). This specimen consisted of blood, obtained before dendritic cell vaccination. This CDR3 reads CASSPLSGTYEQYF. In DNA form, the CDR3 reads TGTGCCAGCAGCCCTCTTTCGGGGACATACGAGCAGTACTTC.